Listed below are T cell receptor beta chains from one sample, sequenced in a study of blood T cell repertoires in COVID-19. Method: immunoSEQ multiplex PCR; TCRdb's copy keeps in-frame clones and lacks some. Counted here are under 8,000 clones, 90% to 95% occurring once; the ten biggest clones make up around 50%. Sequences were obtained from peripheral blood. These receptors came from a human donor in a cohort sampled during active COVID-19. Both conserved end residues are part of each CDR3. A D gene is named only where the DNA matches it firmly. The listing skips clone size in some rows; elsewhere it reads once, few, many or a size class.

d_call	v_call	j_call	clone_size	cdr3_nt	cdr3_aa
-	TRBV13	TRBJ2-3	once	TGTGCCAGCAGCTGGACAGGGGGGCCGCTAGCGGGACTAGATACGCAGTATTTT	CASSWTGGPLAGLDTQYF
-	TRBV19	TRBJ2-7	-	TGTGCCAGTAGTCGACTAGTTTCCTACGAGCAGTACTTC	CASSRLVSYEQYF
TRBD2	TRBV24-1	TRBJ2-1	-	TGTGCCACCAGCCCCGGGACTAGCGGGAGTAATGAGCAGTTCTTC	CATSPGTSGSNEQFF
-	TRBV4-2	TRBJ2-5	once	TGTGCCAGCAGCCAAGACAGGGAAGAGACCCAGTACTTC	CASSQDREETQYF
-	TRBV28	TRBJ2-7	-	TGTGCCAGCAGTTTGTCCCAGGGGCCCTACGAGCAGTACTTC	CASSLSQGPYEQYF
-	TRBV28	TRBJ2-7	-	TGTGCCAGCAGTTTTAGCGAACGAACAAAGGACGAGCAGTACTTC	CASSFSERTKDEQYF
-	TRBV7-9	TRBJ1-1	-	TGTGCCAGCAGCTTAGCTCGCCTTTTTACAGGGAGAGTCGCTGAAGCTTTCTTT	CASSLARLFTGRVAEAFF
-	TRBV30	TRBJ1-3	once	TGTGCCTGGAGTCCAGGGGTAAACACCATATATTTT	CAWSPGVNTIYF
-	TRBV7-9	TRBJ2-2	-	TGTGCCAGCAGCCCCCTACCGACCGGGGAGCTGTTTTTT	CASSPLPTGELFF
-	TRBV4-3	TRBJ2-1	-	TGCGCCAGCAGCCAAGAGGGCGGGTACTCCTACAATGAGCAGTTCTTC	CASSQEGGYSYNEQFF
-	TRBV6-6	TRBJ2-1	-	TGTGCCAGCAACGGCGGAGACAGCTCCTACAATGAGCAGTTCTTC	CASNGGDSSYNEQFF
-	TRBV4-1	TRBJ1-5	-	TGCGCCAGCAGCCAAGATCCCCCAGGGGCCGCCCTCGGCAATCAGCCCCAGCATTTT	CASSQDPPGAALGNQPQHF
TRBD2	TRBV7-9	TRBJ2-4	-	TGTGCCAGCAGCTTAGGGGGACTAGCGGGAGGGCTAGCCAAAAACATTCAGTACTTC	CASSLGGLAGGLAKNIQYF